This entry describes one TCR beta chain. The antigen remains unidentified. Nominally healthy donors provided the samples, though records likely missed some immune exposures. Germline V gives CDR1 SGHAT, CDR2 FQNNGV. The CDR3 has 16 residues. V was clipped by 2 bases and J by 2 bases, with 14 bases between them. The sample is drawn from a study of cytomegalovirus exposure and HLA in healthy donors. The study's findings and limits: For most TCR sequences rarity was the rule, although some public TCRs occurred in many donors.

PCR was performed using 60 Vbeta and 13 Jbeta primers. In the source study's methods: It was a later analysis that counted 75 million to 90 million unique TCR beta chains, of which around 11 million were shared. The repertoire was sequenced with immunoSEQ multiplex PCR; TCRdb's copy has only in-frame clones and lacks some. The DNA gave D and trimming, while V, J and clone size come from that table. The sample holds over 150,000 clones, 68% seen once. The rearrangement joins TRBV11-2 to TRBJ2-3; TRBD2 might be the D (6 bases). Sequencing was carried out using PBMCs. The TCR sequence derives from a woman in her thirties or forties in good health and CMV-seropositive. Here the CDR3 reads CASSLFPSAHTDTQYF. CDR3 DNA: TGTGCCAGCAGCTTATTTCCTAGCGCACACACAGATACGCAGTATTTT.